This TCR beta chain was profiled in a study of monozygotic twins with inflammatory bowel disease. Study conclusions and caveats: Nothing supported a single strong signal or clonotype that was associated with IBD. Background noise in patient repertoires may stem from differing immunosuppressive treatments.

On this clonotype itself: Its cognate antigen is unknown.

Each UMI harboured a 6-nucleotide sample barcode and was appended via template switching. No DNA is given; TCRdb re-called the 5' RACE reads and lists each CDR3 protein once. The table lists more than 120,000 distinct CDR3 sequences. Looked up from germline, CDR1 is SGHTA and CDR2 is FQGTGA. This CDR3 has 15 residues. Sequenced material: blood. V gene TRBV7-3 combines with J gene TRBJ2-1; TCRdb proposes TRBD2, but this gene call is untestable without DNA. This TCR came from a human donor with ulcerative colitis or Crohn's disease, or a healthy co-twin of an affected twin (not recorded which). CDR3 loop: CASSLFGGAGDEQFF.